This TCR beta chain was identified during a study of blood T cell repertoires in COVID-19. Turning to the study itself: The United States, Italy and Spain provided the acute and convalescent COVID-19 samples. From T cells, B-cell-depleted T cells, or PBMCs came the material, which was cDNA or gDNA.

With 3 bases removed from V and 2 bases from J, the gap between germline ends came to 8 bases. Germline V lookup: CDR1 SQVTM, CDR2 ANQGSEA. CDR3 length equals 12 residues. Study processing details: The authors estimated nucleated cell counts from reference gene primer amplification. Some clones are missing from TCRdb's copy, which holds only in-frame ones; the method was immunoSEQ multiplex PCR. The V and J calls and clone size come from that table; D and trimming were worked out from the DNA. Among 60,000 to 80,000 clones, approximately 86% were seen once, and the ten largest hold roughly 1%. This chain links TRBV29-1 with TRBJ2-7; TRBD1 is a possible D gene (5 bases). Source material: peripheral blood. This clonotype originated in a man aged 65-85 years with acute or convalescent COVID-19. The CDR3 here is CSVEAGTYEQYF. As DNA, the CDR3 is TGCAGCGTTGAGGCAGGGACCTACGAGCAGTACTTC.